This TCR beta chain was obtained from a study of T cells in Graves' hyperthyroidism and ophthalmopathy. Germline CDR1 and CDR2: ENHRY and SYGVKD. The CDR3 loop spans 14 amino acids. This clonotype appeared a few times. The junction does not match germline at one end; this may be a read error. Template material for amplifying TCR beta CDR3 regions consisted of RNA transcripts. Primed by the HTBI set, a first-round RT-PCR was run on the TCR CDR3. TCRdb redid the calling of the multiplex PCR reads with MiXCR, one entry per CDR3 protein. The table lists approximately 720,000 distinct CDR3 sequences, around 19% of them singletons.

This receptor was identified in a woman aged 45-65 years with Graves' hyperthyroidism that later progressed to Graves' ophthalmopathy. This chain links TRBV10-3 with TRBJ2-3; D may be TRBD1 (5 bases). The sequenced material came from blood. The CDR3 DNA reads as TGTGCCATAAATTTCCAGGGCAGCACGGATACGCAGTATTTT. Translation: CAINFQGSTDTQYF.